This T cell receptor (beta chain) was documented in a study of T cell repertoires in cytomegalovirus infection. As for the study in general: Both a matching HLA type and CMV infection were indicated by public TCR beta signatures. Findings of the study overall: Carriage of CMV together with the relevant HLA was identifiable through cumulative public TCR beta family frequency.

The CDR3 loop spans 17 amino acids. Germline lookup yields CDR1 LGHDT and CDR2 YNNKEL (reference sequence). The V gene end was trimmed by 2 bases and the J gene end by 4 bases; junction bases not matched to a gene: 10. Worth noting for this clonotype: Its matching antigen is unknown.

TCRdb ran MiXCR on the reads and lists one entry per CDR3 protein. The sample holds about 680,000 distinct CDR3 sequences, less than 25% seen once. The V and J genes are TRBV3-1 and TRBJ2-1, with 8 bases that match TRBD2. The sample comprised CD8+ T cells from PBMCs. The TCR was taken from a human donor in good health (CMV status not recorded). Some clones in this sample may be carry-over from other donors' samples. The CDR3: CASSQYTAGVVYNEQFF. The CDR3 nucleotides read TGTGCCAGCAGCCAATATACAGCGGGGGTGGTTTACAATGAGCAGTTCTTC.